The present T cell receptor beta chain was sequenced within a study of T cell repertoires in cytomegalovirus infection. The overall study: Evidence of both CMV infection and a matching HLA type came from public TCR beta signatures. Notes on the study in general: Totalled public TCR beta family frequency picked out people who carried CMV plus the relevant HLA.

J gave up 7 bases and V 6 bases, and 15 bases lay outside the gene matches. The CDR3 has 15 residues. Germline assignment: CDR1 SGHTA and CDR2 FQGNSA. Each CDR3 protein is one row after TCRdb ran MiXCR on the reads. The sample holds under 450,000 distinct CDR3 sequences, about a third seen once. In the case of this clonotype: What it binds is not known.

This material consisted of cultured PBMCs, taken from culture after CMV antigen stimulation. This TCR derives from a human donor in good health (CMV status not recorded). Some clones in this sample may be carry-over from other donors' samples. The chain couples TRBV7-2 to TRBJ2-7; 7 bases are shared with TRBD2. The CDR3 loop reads CASRGILAPTREQYF. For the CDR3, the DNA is TGTGCCAGCAGGGGAATACTAGCGCCGACAAGGGAGCAGTACTTC.